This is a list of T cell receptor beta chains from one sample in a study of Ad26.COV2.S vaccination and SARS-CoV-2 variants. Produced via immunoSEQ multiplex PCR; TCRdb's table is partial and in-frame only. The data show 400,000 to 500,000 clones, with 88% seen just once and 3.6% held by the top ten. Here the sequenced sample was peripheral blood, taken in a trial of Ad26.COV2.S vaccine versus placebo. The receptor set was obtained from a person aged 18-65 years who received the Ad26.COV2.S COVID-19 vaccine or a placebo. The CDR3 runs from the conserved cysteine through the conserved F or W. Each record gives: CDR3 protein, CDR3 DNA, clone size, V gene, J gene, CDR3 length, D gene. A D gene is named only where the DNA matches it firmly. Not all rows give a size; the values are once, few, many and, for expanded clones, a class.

CDR3 protein: CASSRSSGGYQETQYF
CDR3 DNA: TGTGCCAGCAGCCGCTCAAGCGGGGGATACCAAGAGACCCAGTACTTC
clone size: .
V gene: TRBV7-2
J gene: TRBJ2-5
CDR3 length: 16
D gene: TRBD2

CDR3 protein: CASSQDGLAGGADTQYF
CDR3 DNA: TGTGCCAGCAGCCAAGATGGCCTAGCGGGGGGCGCAGATACGCAGTATTTT
clone size: .
V gene: TRBV4-2
J gene: TRBJ2-3
CDR3 length: 17
D gene: TRBD2

CDR3 protein: CASSVGFRVVYGYTF
CDR3 DNA: TGTGCCAGCAGCGTAGGTTTCAGGGTCGTCTATGGCTACACCTTC
clone size: .
V gene: TRBV9
J gene: TRBJ1-2
CDR3 length: 15
D gene: .

CDR3 protein: CASSPQGAAQFF
CDR3 DNA: TGTGCCAGCAGCCCACAGGGGGCAGCCCAGTTCTTC
clone size: .
V gene: TRBV13
J gene: TRBJ2-1
CDR3 length: 12
D gene: TRBD1

CDR3 protein: CAWSVIGMGYGYTF
CDR3 DNA: TGTGCCTGGAGTGTAATAGGGATGGGCTATGGCTACACCTTC
clone size: .
V gene: TRBV30
J gene: TRBJ1-2
CDR3 length: 14
D gene: .

CDR3 protein: CASSLVGRVSDEQYF
CDR3 DNA: TGTGCCAGCAGCTTAGTAGGCAGGGTGTCCGACGAGCAGTACTTC
clone size: .
V gene: TRBV11-2
J gene: TRBJ2-7
CDR3 length: 15
D gene: .

CDR3 protein: CAWSVVLAGGTNEQYF
CDR3 DNA: TGTGCCTGGAGTGTAGTACTAGCGGGGGGGACCAACGAGCAGTACTTC
clone size: .
V gene: TRBV30
J gene: TRBJ2-7
CDR3 length: 16
D gene: TRBD2

CDR3 protein: CASSLAVQENSPLHF
CDR3 DNA: TGTGCCAGCAGCTTAGCAGTCCAGGAAAATTCACCCCTCCACTTT
clone size: .
V gene: TRBV11-2
J gene: TRBJ1-6
CDR3 length: 15
D gene: .

CDR3 protein: CASSNQRGADTQYF
CDR3 DNA: TGTGCCAGCAGCAACCAGCGGGGGGCAGATACGCAGTATTTT
clone size: .
V gene: TRBV21-1
J gene: TRBJ2-3
CDR3 length: 14
D gene: .

CDR3 protein: CASSQAGGGNTQYF
CDR3 DNA: TGTGCCAGCAGCCAAGCAGGGGGCGGGAATACGCAGTATTTT
clone size: .
V gene: TRBV14
J gene: TRBJ2-3
CDR3 length: 14
D gene: TRBD1

CDR3 protein: CASSLVGGQGEKLFF
CDR3 DNA: TGTGCCAGCAGCTTAGTCGGGGGACAAGGGGAAAAACTGTTTTTT
clone size: .
V gene: TRBV7-9
J gene: TRBJ1-4
CDR3 length: 15
D gene: .

CDR3 protein: CASSQYGRSTNEKLFF
CDR3 DNA: TGTGCCAGCAGCCAATATGGACGGTCAACTAATGAAAAACTGTTTTTT
clone size: .
V gene: TRBV3-1/TRBV3-2
J gene: TRBJ1-4
CDR3 length: 16
D gene: .

CDR3 protein: CASSLGRGVSETQYF
CDR3 DNA: TGTGCCAGCAGCTTGGGTCGGGGGGTTTCAGAGACCCAGTACTTC
clone size: .
V gene: TRBV5-4
J gene: TRBJ2-5
CDR3 length: 15
D gene: TRBD2

CDR3 protein: CASRPTTGSSYEQYF
CDR3 DNA: TGTGCCAGCAGACCTACGACAGGGAGCTCCTACGAGCAGTACTTC
clone size: once
V gene: TRBV28
J gene: TRBJ2-7
CDR3 length: 15
D gene: TRBD1

CDR3 protein: CASSSPTGNSPLAGGRETQYF
CDR3 DNA: TGTGCCAGCAGCTCCCCGACAGGCAACTCTCCACTAGCGGGGGGTAGAGAGACCCAGTACTTC
clone size: .
V gene: TRBV6-2/TRBV6-3
J gene: TRBJ2-5
CDR3 length: 21
D gene: TRBD2

CDR3 protein: CASSFDRWNTEAFF
CDR3 DNA: TGTGCCAGCAGCTTTGACAGGTGGAACACTGAAGCTTTCTTT
clone size: .
V gene: TRBV7-2
J gene: TRBJ1-1
CDR3 length: 14
D gene: .

CDR3 protein: CASSQERWDEQFF
CDR3 DNA: TGCGCCAGCAGCCAAGAGCGGTGGGATGAGCAGTTCTTC
clone size: .
V gene: TRBV4-3
J gene: TRBJ2-1
CDR3 length: 13
D gene: .

CDR3 protein: CASSLVQGMSGANVLTF
CDR3 DNA: TGTGCCAGCAGCTTAGTCCAGGGGATGTCTGGGGCCAACGTCCTGACTTTC
clone size: .
V gene: TRBV13
J gene: TRBJ2-6
CDR3 length: 17
D gene: .